The 4 T cell receptor beta chains below were found in one sample sequenced in a study of PD-L1 blockade in urothelial cancer. The data were produced by immunoSEQ multiplex PCR, yet TCRdb's version contains in-frame clones alone and is incomplete. The sample includes approximately 50,000 clones, approximately 78% of them seen just once. Described time point: pretreatment peripheral blood. Sequencing was performed on PBMCs, taken around atezolizumab (anti-PD-L1) treatment. All receptors derive from a middle-aged man with urothelial cancer.

This sequence joins TRBV5-1 and TRBJ2-5; D perhaps matches TRBD2 (6 bases). CDR3 length: 15 amino acids. Trimming cost V 4 bases and J 2 bases, with 15 bases left between them. Germline CDR1 and CDR2: SGHRS and YFSETQ. The chain's CDR3 is CASSDGTATQETQYF. DNA for the CDR3: TGCGCCAGCAGCGACGGGACTGCTACGCAAGAGACCCAGTACTTC.

This chain joins TRBV11-2 and TRBJ1-3; no reliable D call. CDR1 SGHAT and CDR2 FQNNGV come from the germline V gene. The length of the CDR3 is 14 residues. Trimming took 0 bases from V and 3 from J, leaving 6 bases between them. This CDR3 is CASSLDHSGNTIYF. The CDR3 coding sequence is TGTGCCAGCAGCTTAGATCACAGTGGAAACACCATATATTTT.

The V and J genes are TRBV5-5 and TRBJ2-5, with 7 bases fitting TRBD1. The CDR3 totals 14 residues. V lost 2 bases, J lost 5 bases, and 6 bases stayed unmatched. The germline gives CDR1 SGHKS, CDR2 YYEKEE (reference sequence). The DNA of the CDR3 is TGTGCCAGCAGCTTACAACAGGGGTCGGAGACCCAGTACTTC. Residues: CASSLQQGSETQYF.

The V gene is TRBV9, the J gene TRBJ1-2, with 7 bases aligning to TRBD1. Trimming cost V 3 bases and J 0 bases; bases outside gene matches: 5. This CDR3 is 15 amino acids long. CDR1 is SGDLS, CDR2 YYNGEE, per germline. CDR3 DNA: TGTGCCAGCAGCGCACAGGGGTTAGCTAACTATGGCTACACCTTC. It translates to CASSAQGLANYGYTF.